The 8 T cell receptor beta chains below were found in one sample sequenced in a study of blood T cells in healthy people across ages (dated by TCRdb to 2013 to 2016). Receptor amplification or capture employed 5' RACE. This sample was sequenced with an Illumina HiSeq 2500. A second roughly 6 to 11 cycle PCR used a sample-barcoded 5' primer and a J-beta primer mix. TCRdb reran the public reads through fastp at Q25 and MiXCR, keeping productive beta chains. Here each entry gathers all rows of one CDR3 protein and keeps the most common genes and DNA. The sample table lists approximately 1,000,000 distinct CDR3 sequences, more than 30% of them with a count of one. The ten largest clones add up to about an eighth of the sample. The source material was blood. These receptors came from a man between 18 and 35 years old in good health.

This clonotype was seen a handful of times. This chain links TRBV20-1 with TRBJ1-1; D remains unclear. Germline values: CDR1 DFQATT, CDR2 SNEGSKA (reference sequence). V was clipped by 5 bases and J by 2 bases, with 12 bases between them. The length of the CDR3 is 13 residues. Here the CDR3 DNA reads TGCAGTGCTGGGGTATTGGGAAACACTGAAGCTTTCTTT. Its translation is CSAGVLGNTEAFF.

This clonotype turned up a few times. The gene calls are TRBV6-2 or TRBV6-3 and TRBJ2-7; possibly TRBD2 for D (6 bases). There are 16 residues in the CDR3. Germline CDR1 reads MNHEY; CDR2 reads SVGEGT. V was shortened by 5 bases and J by 0 bases, with 17 bases between the two germline ends. This CDR3 reads CASSRISGRSSYEQYF. In DNA, the CDR3 is TGTGCCAGCAGTCGAATCTCAGGGAGGAGCTCCTACGAGCAGTACTTC.

This chain uses TRBV12-3 or TRBV12-4 with TRBJ2-5; D possibly matches TRBD1 or TRBD2 (5 bases each). The CDR3 is 14 residues long. The germline V and J ends were trimmed by 2 bases and 11 bases, with 18 bases remaining between them. The DNA for the CDR3 is TGTGCCAGCAGTTTAATATTGGGGGATAATGAGCAGTACTTC. Protein sequence: CASSLILGDNEQYF.

A few counts support this clonotype. CDR3 sequence (DNA): TGCGCCACCACTTCCGCTGTCAAGTCCAGTTCTACGGGCTCTCAGAGAAATGGCTACACCTTC. Protein: CATTSAVKSSSTGSQRNGYTF. The chain employs TRBV5-1 and TRBJ1-2, with unresolved D. Germline-derived CDR1 and CDR2 are SGHRS and YFSETQ. V lost 9 bases and J 6 bases, leaving 42 bases between the germline ends. The CDR3 has 21 amino acids.

In this sample, this clonotype turned up a few times. The V and J genes are TRBV4-1 and TRBJ1-2, with TRBD1 matching 9 bases. This CDR3 comprises 16 residues. J was trimmed by 8 bases and V by 4 bases; bases with no gene match: 14. Germline-derived CDR1 and CDR2 are MGHRA and YSYEKL. CDR3 in DNA: TGCGCCAGCAGCCGGACAAATCCGGGACAGGGTAACGGCTACACCTTC. The encoded protein is CASSRTNPGQGNGYTF.

The chain couples TRBV3-1 to TRBJ1-5; D is unclear. CDR3 size: 13 residues. The germline gives CDR1 LGHDT, CDR2 YNNKEL (reference sequence). V gave up 1 base and J gave up 6 bases, with 7 bases separating them. CDR3 loop: CASSQGVRQPQHF. CDR3 DNA sequence: TGTGCCAGCAGCCAAGGTGTTCGTCAGCCCCAGCATTTT.

This clonotype has just a few counts. The rearrangement joins TRBV20-1 to TRBJ1-4, with D tentatively TRBD1 (5 bases). Germline CDR1 and CDR2: DFQATT and SNEGSKA (reference sequence). The ends were cut back, 5 bases at V and 5 bases at J, with 12 bases in the middle. The CDR3 has 13 residues. CDR3 region: CSAGRGGNEKLFF. CDR3 sequence (DNA): TGCAGTGCTGGGAGGGGAGGGAATGAAAAACTGTTTTTT.

The V call is TRBV12-3 or TRBV12-4, the J call TRBJ1-1; maybe TRBD1 (5 bases). The CDR3 is made up of 13 amino acids. Trimming removed 6 bases from V and 5 bases from J, with 13 bases in between. The CDR3 reads CASRHADKTEAFF. The CDR3 DNA reads as TGTGCCAGCAGGCACGCGGACAAGACTGAAGCTTTCTTT.